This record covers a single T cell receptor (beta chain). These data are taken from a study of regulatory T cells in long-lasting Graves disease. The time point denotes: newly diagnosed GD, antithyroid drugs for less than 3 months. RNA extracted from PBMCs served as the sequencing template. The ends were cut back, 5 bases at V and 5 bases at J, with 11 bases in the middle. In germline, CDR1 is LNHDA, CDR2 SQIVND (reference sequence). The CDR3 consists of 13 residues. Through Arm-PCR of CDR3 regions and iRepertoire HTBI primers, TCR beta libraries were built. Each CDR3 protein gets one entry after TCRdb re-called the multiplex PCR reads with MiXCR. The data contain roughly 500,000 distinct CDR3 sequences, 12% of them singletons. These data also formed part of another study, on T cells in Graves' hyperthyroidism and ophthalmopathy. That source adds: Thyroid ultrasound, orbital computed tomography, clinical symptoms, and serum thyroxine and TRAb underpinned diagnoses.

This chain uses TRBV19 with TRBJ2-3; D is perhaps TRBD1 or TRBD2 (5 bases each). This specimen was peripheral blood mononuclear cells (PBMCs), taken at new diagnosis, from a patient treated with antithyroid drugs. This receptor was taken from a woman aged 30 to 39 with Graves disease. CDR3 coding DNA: TGTGCCAGTAGTTGGGACGGACGAGATACGCAGTATTTT. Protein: CASSWDGRDTQYF.